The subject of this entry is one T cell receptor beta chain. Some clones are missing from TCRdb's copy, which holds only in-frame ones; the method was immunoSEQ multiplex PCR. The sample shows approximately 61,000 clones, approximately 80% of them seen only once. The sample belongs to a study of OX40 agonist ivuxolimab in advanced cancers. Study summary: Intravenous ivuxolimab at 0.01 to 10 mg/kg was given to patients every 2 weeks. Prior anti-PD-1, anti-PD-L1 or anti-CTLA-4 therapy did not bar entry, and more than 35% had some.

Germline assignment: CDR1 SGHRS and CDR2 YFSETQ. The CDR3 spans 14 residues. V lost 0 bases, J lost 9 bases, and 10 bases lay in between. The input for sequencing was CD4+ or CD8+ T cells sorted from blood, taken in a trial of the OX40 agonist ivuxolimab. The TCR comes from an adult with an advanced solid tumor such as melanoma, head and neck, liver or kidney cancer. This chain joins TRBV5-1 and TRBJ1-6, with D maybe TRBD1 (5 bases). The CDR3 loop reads CASSLGGLGSPLHF. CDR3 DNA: TGCGCCAGCAGCTTGGGGGGCCTCGGTTCACCCCTCCACTTT.